This entry is about one T cell receptor (beta chain). V was clipped by 4 bases and J by 4 bases; unmatched bases: 7. The length of the CDR3 is 14 residues. CDR1 and CDR2 (germline): SQVTM, ANQGSEA. Original processing notes: Reference gene primers were amplified, and this amplification served to estimate nucleated cell counts. The assay was immunoSEQ multiplex PCR, and TCRdb's table has in-frame clones only and misses some. V, J and clone size derive from that table, while D and trimming were established from the DNA sequence. Among over 90,000 clones listed, roughly 79% were seen once. The sample comes from a study of blood T cell repertoires in COVID-19. At the level of the study: Both acute and convalescent COVID-19 samples were obtained from the United States, Italy and Spain. The cDNA or gDNA used as material had been derived from T cells, B-cell-depleted T cells, or PBMCs.

This receptor was obtained from an elderly man with COVID-19, enrolled during active disease. The sequenced sample consisted of peripheral blood. The chain has TRBV29-1 and TRBJ2-1; 7 bases are shared with TRBD2. The CDR3 DNA follows: TGCAGCGTTGCGCGGGAGCCCCTTTACAATGAGCAGTTCTTC. Translating it yields CSVAREPLYNEQFF.